This passage covers 29 T cell receptor beta chains from one sample sequenced in a study of blood T cell repertoires in COVID-19. The assay was immunoSEQ multiplex PCR, and TCRdb's table has in-frame clones only and misses some. The sample holds 150,000 to 200,000 clones, around 93% seen once. The specimen sequenced was peripheral blood. These receptor sequences come from a woman aged 45 to 65 with acute or convalescent COVID-19.

The chain combines TRBV7-2 with TRBJ1-6, with unresolved D. V gave up 2 bases and J gave up 4 bases, with 15 bases separating them. The CDR3 covers 17 residues. Germline CDR1 SGHTA, CDR2 FQGNSA. The CDR3 spells CASSLLVAPVYNSPLHF. The CDR3 coding sequence is TGTGCCAGCAGCTTATTGGTGGCACCCGTTTATAATTCACCCCTCCACTTT.

This chain links TRBV10-2 with TRBJ2-7, with 7 bases that match TRBD1. This CDR3 spans 15 amino acids. Germline V CDR1 and CDR2: WSHSY, SAAADI. V lost 7 bases to trimming and J lost 2 bases; unmatched junction nucleotides: 11. Here the CDR3 reads CASTGLRDSPYEQYF. DNA of the CDR3: TGCGCCAGCACCGGACTTAGGGACAGCCCCTACGAGCAGTACTTC.

This clone was counted once. V gene TRBV23-1 combines with J gene TRBJ1-3; D not certain. TRBV23-1 is an ORF, and what it does is uncertain. Between the trimmed V and J ends, which lost 1 base and 1 base, there was a span of 11 bases. The CDR3 runs to 16 residues. CDR3 bases: TGCGCCAGCAGTCAATACCCACTAGAGTCTGGAAACACCATATATTTT. It encodes CASSQYPLESGNTIYF.

This chain connects TRBV18 to TRBJ1-1; D is perhaps TRBD1 (5 bases). The CDR3 has 15 amino acids. Germline V gene data show CDR1 as KGHSH and CDR2 as LQKENI. Trimming cost V 6 bases and J 2 bases, with 16 bases left between them. CDR3 protein: CASSPPRGFNTEAFF. In DNA, the CDR3 is TGTGCCAGCTCTCCTCCTCGGGGGTTTAACACTGAAGCTTTCTTT.

This rearrangement joins TRBV7-2 to TRBJ2-7; TRBD2 is a possible D gene (6 bases). Germline values: CDR1 SGHTA, CDR2 FQGNSA. Trimming took off 1 base at V and 5 bases at J, with 9 bases between the two ends. The CDR3 covers 13 residues. The CDR3 loop reads CASSLVWGDEQYF. DNA of the CDR3: TGTGCCAGCAGCTTAGTATGGGGGGACGAGCAGTACTTC.

This rearrangement joins TRBV7-9 to TRBJ1-6, with TRBD1 as a possible D gene (5 bases). Germline CDR1 SEHNR, CDR2 FQNEAQ (reference sequence). CDR3 length: 12 residues. V was cut by 2 bases and J by 14 bases, with 10 bases left in between. The CDR3 spells CASSLSGVSLHF. As DNA, the CDR3 is TGTGCCAGCAGCTTATCGGGGGTCTCCCTCCACTTT.

This clone has just a few counts. The same CDR3 is also encoded by other DNA sequences in this sample. V usage is TRBV7-2 and J usage is TRBJ1-6; tentative D call: TRBD1 (5 bases). Trimming pared 3 bases from V and 0 bases from J, leaving 9 bases between. CDR1 and CDR2 (germline): SGHTA, FQGNSA. The CDR3 consists of 16 residues. CDR3 residues: CASSFRQGSYNSPLHF. The CDR3 DNA sequence: TGTGCCAGCAGCTTTCGCCAGGGCTCCTATAATTCACCCCTCCACTTT.

This chain uses TRBV18 with TRBJ2-5; 11 bases agree with TRBD2. V dropped 6 bases and J dropped 5; count of bases not matched to a gene: 11. Germline V lookup: CDR1 KGHSH, CDR2 LQKENI. This CDR3 has 16 amino acids. Written as DNA, the CDR3 is TGTGCCAGCTCCCCAGATTTAGCGGGAGGGAAGGAGACCCAGTACTTC. It translates to CASSPDLAGGKETQYF.

V is TRBV19 and J is TRBJ2-5, with TRBD2 matching over 8 bases. Unmatched junction bases numbered 7, after V lost 4 bases and J lost 0 bases. The CDR3 has 16 residues. Germline values: CDR1 LNHDA, CDR2 SQIVND (reference sequence). CDR3 nucleotide sequence: TGTGCCAGTAGTAGGCTAGCGGGCTCGTACCAAGAGACCCAGTACTTC. Protein sequence: CASSRLAGSYQETQYF.

This clone is a singleton in its sample. This chain links TRBV5-6 with TRBJ1-4; D may be TRBD1 (5 bases). Trimming left V 4 bases short and J 8 bases short, with 15 bases between. Germline V gives CDR1 SGHDT, CDR2 YYEEEE. The CDR3 sequence is 14 residues long. CDR3 nucleotides: TGTGCCAGCAGCCCTCCGGGACTAAGGGAAAAACTGTTTTTT. This codes for CASSPPGLREKLFF.

The genes are TRBV5-8 and TRBJ1-3; D unresolved. The germline V and J ends were trimmed by 0 bases and 1 base, with 5 bases remaining between them. The CDR3 has 14 residues. CDR1 is SGHTS, CDR2 YDEGEE, per germline. The CDR3 loop is CASSLGVSGNTIYF. CDR3 in DNA: TGTGCCAGCAGCTTGGGAGTTTCTGGAAACACCATATATTTT.

The chain joins TRBV6-2 or TRBV6-3 to TRBJ1-5, with TRBD1 matching over 9 bases. The CDR3 has 20 residues. Germline V gene lookup returns CDR1 MNHEY and CDR2 SVGEGT. Trimming cost V 6 bases and J 0 bases; bases outside gene matches: 18. Written as DNA, the CDR3 is TGTGCCAGCAGCTTCGTTCGCTCGGACAGGGGATGGGATAGCAATCAGCCCCAGCATTTT. Translation gives CASSFVRSDRGWDSNQPQHF.

This chain uses TRBV2 with TRBJ1-1; 7 bases match TRBD1. After removal of 6 bases from V and 5 bases from J, the junction contained 9 bases not matched to a gene. This CDR3 spans 14 amino acids. Germline lookup yields CDR1 SNHLY and CDR2 FYNNEI. The CDR3 is CASSTDRAGTEAFF. As DNA, the CDR3 is TGTGCCAGCAGCACCGACAGGGCGGGTACTGAAGCTTTCTTT.

The chain recombines TRBV9 with TRBJ1-3; 7 nucleotides agree with TRBD1. Trimming cost V 3 bases and J 4 bases; bases outside gene matches: 7. CDR1 is SGDLS, CDR2 YYNGEE, per germline. This CDR3 spans 15 amino acids. The CDR3 coding sequence is TGTGCCAGCAGCGCGACAGGGACTCAAGGAAACACCATATATTTT. Translation gives CASSATGTQGNTIYF.

The chain carries TRBV11-2 and TRBJ1-1; D unclear. The CDR3 consists of 13 residues. Trimming removed 10 bases from V and 6 bases from J, with 18 bases in between. The germline V gene has CDR1 SGHAT and CDR2 FQNNGV. The DNA for the CDR3 is TGTGCCACCACAGCCTTCGGGGTCGCTGAAGCTTTCTTT. Residues: CATTAFGVAEAFF.

The CDR3 coding sequence is TGCAGTGCTGGTGGTCCGACCGGGACTAGCGTAGAGACCCAGTACTTC. It specifies CSAGGPTGTSVETQYF. This chain uses TRBV20-1 with TRBJ2-5; TRBD2 aligns across 10 bases. The CDR3 extends over 16 amino acids. J lost 4 bases, V lost 5 bases, and 13 bases had no gene match. CDR1 DFQATT and CDR2 SNEGSKA come from the germline V gene (reference sequence).

V is TRBV5-1 and J is TRBJ1-2, with a possible D match to TRBD1 (6 bases). V was trimmed by 3 bases and J by 2 bases, leaving 14 bases between them. In germline, CDR1 is SGHRS, CDR2 YFSETQ. The CDR3 loop spans 15 amino acids. CDR3 nucleotide sequence: TGCGCCAGCAGCTCCATTGGTCAGGGGAACTATGGCTACACCTTC. Protein: CASSSIGQGNYGYTF.

The chain uses TRBV19 and TRBJ1-6, with a possible D match to TRBD1 (5 bases). V was trimmed by 5 bases and J by 6 bases, leaving 11 bases between them. Germline V gene lookup returns CDR1 LNHDA and CDR2 SQIVND (reference sequence). CDR3 length equals 14 residues. CDR3 DNA sequence: TGTGCCAGTAGTGGCCAGGGACTTAATTCACCCCTCCACTTT. It codes for CASSGQGLNSPLHF. Based on the CDR3 plus reference TRBV19 and TRBJ1-6, the full variable domain is DGGITQSPKYLFRKEGQNVTLSCEQNLNHDAMYWYRQDPGQGLRLIYYSQIVNDFQKGDIAEGYSVSREKKESFPLTVTSAQKNPTAFYLCASSGQGLNSPLHFGNGTRLTVT.

V gene TRBV21-1 combines with J gene TRBJ2-7; the D call of TRBD2 is as the table states it, not checked on the DNA. TRBV21-1 is given as a pseudogene. The CDR3 extends over 17 amino acids. CDR3 sequence: CASSIALLAGTHYEQYF. The DNA of the CDR3 is TGTGCCAGCAGCATTGCCCTACTAGCGGGAACCCACTACGAGCAGTACTTC.

J is TRBJ1-1 and V is TRBV28, with 8 positions matching TRBD1. The CDR3 is made up of 15 amino acids. V shed 7 bases, J shed 4 bases, and the junction held 11 bases outside the gene matches. Germline V gives CDR1 MDHEN, CDR2 SYDVKM. CDR3 bases: TGTGCCAGCACCGTGGCAGGGGGCAGGGGCACTGAAGCTTTCTTT. Translation gives CASTVAGGRGTEAFF.

The chain links TRBV7-9 to TRBJ2-3; D is undetermined. Trimming removed 0 bases at V and 1 base at J, with 8 bases between. Germline values: CDR1 SEHNR, CDR2 FQNEAQ (reference sequence). The CDR3 covers 15 residues. This chain's CDR3 is CASSLANRGTDTQYF. The CDR3 nucleotides are TGTGCCAGCAGCTTAGCGAACCGGGGCACAGATACGCAGTATTTT.

The chain couples TRBV21-1 to TRBJ2-7; the table's TRBD2 call for D was not verified on the DNA. TRBV21-1 is tagged as a pseudogene. The CDR3 runs to 14 residues. Written as DNA, the CDR3 is TGTGCCAGCAGCAGGAATAGCGGAAACTACGAGCAGTACTTC. This sequence encodes CASSRNSGNYEQYF.

The chain joins TRBV11-3 to TRBJ2-5; 11 bases line up with TRBD1. With V trimmed by 3 bases and J by 2 bases, 2 bases remained unmatched. Germline loops: CDR1 SGHNT, CDR2 YENEEA. This CDR3 contains 15 residues. The DNA of the CDR3 is TGTGCCAGCAGCTTGGGGACAGGGGGTCAAGAGACCCAGTACTTC. Residues: CASSLGTGGQETQYF. The full variable domain, in which reference TRBV11-3 and TRBJ2-5 provide the parts outside the CDR3, is EAGVVQSPRYKIIEKKQPVAFWCNPISGHNTLYWYLQNLGQGPELLIRYENEEAVDDSQLPKDRFSAERLKGVDSTLKIQPAELGDSAVYLCASSLGTGGQETQYFGPGTRLLVL.

This chain links TRBV28 with TRBJ1-1, with 9 bases fitting TRBD1. The CDR3 is 15 residues long. The germline gives CDR1 MDHEN, CDR2 SYDVKM. The V and J ends lost 6 bases and 11 bases, in that order; junction bases with no gene match: 16. The CDR3 spells CASSPGTGWIMEAFF. The CDR3 coding sequence is TGTGCCAGCAGCCCCGGGACAGGGTGGATTATGGAGGCTTTCTTT.

The V gene is TRBV28, the J gene TRBJ1-5; weak D call: TRBD1 (5 bases). V lost 6 bases and J 3 bases, leaving 12 bases between the germline ends. This CDR3 spans 14 amino acids. Germline CDR1 MDHEN, CDR2 SYDVKM. In nucleotides, the CDR3 is TGTGCCAGCAGCCCCGGAGGGGACAATCAGCCCCAGCATTTT. Its translation is CASSPGGDNQPQHF.

The chain is built from TRBV29-1 and TRBJ2-7; D possibly corresponds to TRBD2 (5 bases). V was pared by 1 base and J by 0 bases, with 10 bases between. The length of the CDR3 is 14 residues. The germline V gene has CDR1 SQVTM and CDR2 ANQGSEA. The CDR3 sequence: CSVEAFRGSYEQYF. In DNA, the CDR3 is TGCAGCGTTGAAGCTTTTCGGGGCTCCTACGAGCAGTACTTC.

The chain recombines TRBV18 with TRBJ2-7; TRBD2 is a possible D gene (6 bases). The V gene's germline CDR1 is KGHSH and CDR2 LQKENI. Trimming cost V 0 bases and J 5 bases, with 14 bases left between them. This CDR3 is 15 amino acids long. The CDR3 spells CASSPPRQGGNEQYF. Written as DNA, the CDR3 is TGTGCCAGCTCACCACCTCGGCAGGGAGGTAACGAGCAGTACTTC.

This chain links TRBV9 with TRBJ2-3; 12 positions agree with TRBD2. The CDR3 spans 15 residues. The germline V gene has CDR1 SGDLS and CDR2 YYNGEE. After removal of 0 bases from V and 6 bases from J, the junction contained 2 bases not matched to a gene. The CDR3 sequence is CASSVGLAGGDTQYF. The DNA for the CDR3 is TGTGCCAGCAGCGTAGGTCTAGCGGGGGGGGATACGCAGTATTTT.

The chain is built from TRBV19 and TRBJ1-2, with D possibly being TRBD1 (5 bases). CDR1 is LNHDA, CDR2 SQIVND, per germline (reference sequence). This CDR3 has 12 amino acids. The V gene lost 7 bases and the J gene lost 5 bases, with 11 bases spanning the gap. CDR3: CASKRAGYGYTF. CDR3 nucleotide sequence: TGTGCCAGTAAGCGGGCAGGGTATGGCTACACCTTC.